Reported below is one TCR beta chain. Its target is not known. The V end lost 4 bases, the J end lost 0 bases, and 9 bases lay between the germline ends. The CDR3 has 14 amino acids. The germline V gene encodes CDR1 LGHNA and CDR2 YSLEER. For the second PCR, which ran for about 7 to 11 cycles, a sample-barcoded 5' primer and a J-beta primer mix were used. Each CDR3 protein is one row after TCRdb ran MiXCR on the 5' RACE reads. Altogether hundreds of thousands of distinct CDR3 sequences are present, 40% to 60% being singletons, with the ten largest covering about an eighth. The data stem from a study of blood T cells in healthy people across ages. Study outcomes and limitations: Roughly linear declines in TCR beta diversity per million T cells occurred with age.

J is TRBJ1-2 and V is TRBV4-3; D is perhaps TRBD1 (5 bases). The sequencing sample was made of blood. The TCR was taken from a man in his thirties or forties in good health. CDR3 protein: CASSRDLANYGYTF. DNA for the CDR3: TGCGCCAGCAGCCGGGACTTAGCTAACTATGGCTACACCTTC.